The 25 T cell receptor beta chains in this list originate from one sample, sequenced in a study of blood T cell repertoires in COVID-19. Sequencing was performed with immunoSEQ multiplex PCR; in TCRdb, only in-frame clones are kept and a portion is missing. The table has under 400,000 clones, about 87% seen once. Sequences were obtained from peripheral blood. Source of these receptors: a woman under 40 with COVID-19, enrolled during active disease.

This chain uses TRBV28 with TRBJ1-6; D is unresolved. Trimming removed 1 base from V and 8 bases from J, with 6 bases in between. Per the germline V gene, CDR1 is MDHEN and CDR2 is SYDVKM. The CDR3 loop spans 13 amino acids. CDR3 sequence (DNA): TGTGCCAGCAGTTTATCTAGTGATTCACCCCTCCACTTT. This encodes CASSLSSDSPLHF. Supplemented by reference TRBV28 and TRBJ1-6, the full variable domain reads DVKVTQSSRYLVKRTGEKVFLECVQDMDHENMFWYRQDPGLGLRLIYFSYDVKMKEKGDIPEGYSVSREKKERFSLILESASTNQTSMYLCASSLSSDSPLHFGNGTRLTVT.

The CDR3 nucleotides are TGTGCCAGCATCAACAGGGTGATAGGCGAGCAGTACGTC. Translation: CASINRVIGEQYV. The chain combines TRBV2 with TRBJ2-7; the D gene is possibly TRBD1 (6 bases). Germline V CDR1 and CDR2: SNHLY, FYNNEI. Between the trimmed V and J ends, which lost 7 bases and 6 bases, there was a span of 16 bases. The CDR3 is 13 residues long.

The chain couples TRBV4-2 to TRBJ2-1; D perhaps matches TRBD2 (6 bases). The V end lost 1 base, the J end lost 5 bases, and 6 bases lay between the germline ends. This CDR3 comprises 13 residues. In germline, CDR1 is LGHNA, CDR2 YNFKEQ. The CDR3 reads CASSQGGDNEQFF. The CDR3, as DNA: TGTGCCAGCAGCCAAGGGGGGGACAATGAGCAGTTCTTC.

The chain employs TRBV5-5 and TRBJ1-2; weak D call: TRBD1 (6 bases). V was clipped by 1 base and J by 2 bases, with 12 bases between them. Germline V gene sequence: CDR1 SGHKS, CDR2 YYEKEE (reference sequence). CDR3 length equals 15 residues. CDR3 protein: CASSLWGPSNYGYTF. CDR3 DNA: TGTGCCAGCAGCTTGTGGGGGCCTAGCAACTATGGCTACACCTTC.

The table lists this clone with a count of one. The chain uses TRBV6-5 and TRBJ1-2; D uncertain. The length of the CDR3 is 12 residues. Trimming took off 8 bases at V and 4 bases at J, with 11 bases between the two ends. Germline values: CDR1 MNHEY, CDR2 SVGAGI. CDR3 nucleotides: TGTGCCAGCCTCTACCCCACCTATGGCTACACCTTC. Translation gives CASLYPTYGYTF.

Only a few counts were recorded for this clone. The chain is built from TRBV29-1 and TRBJ1-1; the match to TRBD1 covers 7 bases. The J segment lost 3 bases and the V segment lost 6 bases, leaving 4 bases of the junction unmatched. The CDR3 runs to 12 residues. Germline-derived CDR1 and CDR2 are SQVTM and ANQGSEA. This chain's CDR3 is CSVRDRHTEAFF. The CDR3 region has the DNA TGCAGCGTGAGGGACAGACACACTGAAGCTTTCTTT.

The genes are TRBV28 and TRBJ2-3; 9 bases map to TRBD1. Germline V gene lookup returns CDR1 MDHEN and CDR2 SYDVKM. The trim removed 6 bases at V and 7 bases at J, leaving 8 bases unmatched. The CDR3 sequence is 14 residues long. The CDR3, as DNA: TGTGCCAGCAGAGGACAGGGGAGAGGATATACGCAGTATTTT. This codes for CASRGQGRGYTQYF.

For the CDR3, the DNA is TGTGCCAGCTCACTCGGACAGGCGGGTACGGATGGCTACACCTTC. Its protein product is CASSLGQAGTDGYTF. V is TRBV18 and J is TRBJ1-2; 7 nucleotides match TRBD1. Trimming cost V 4 bases and J 6 bases; bases outside gene matches: 11. The CDR3 loop spans 15 amino acids. Germline V lookup: CDR1 KGHSH, CDR2 LQKENI.

V usage is TRBV6-2 or TRBV6-3 and J usage is TRBJ1-2; 7 nucleotides match TRBD1. The J segment lost 8 bases and the V segment lost 4 bases, leaving 16 bases of the junction unmatched. The germline V gene has CDR1 MNHEY and CDR2 SVGEGT. The CDR3 loop spans 16 amino acids. Here the CDR3 reads CASSSHGVRGEGGYTF. The CDR3 bases are TGTGCCAGCAGTTCCCATGGTGTCAGGGGGGAAGGAGGCTACACCTTC.

The chain is built from TRBV6-2 or TRBV6-3 and TRBJ2-5; 7 bases line up with TRBD1. The CDR3 has 14 amino acids. Germline V lookup: CDR1 MNHEY, CDR2 SVGEGT. Trimming took 2 bases from V and 5 from J; bases not matched to a gene: 5. Here the CDR3 reads CASSYLGQSETQYF. The CDR3 bases are TGTGCCAGCAGTTACCTGGGACAGTCCGAGACCCAGTACTTC.

The genes are TRBV19 and TRBJ1-6; perhaps TRBD1 as D (5 bases). There are 16 residues in the CDR3. Trimming pared 6 bases from V and 4 bases from J, leaving 16 bases between. The germline gives CDR1 LNHDA, CDR2 SQIVND (reference sequence). CDR3 residues: CASSKWRGSYNSPLHF. The CDR3 nucleotides read TGTGCCAGTAGCAAATGGAGGGGCTCGTATAATTCACCCCTCCACTTT.

V usage is TRBV10-2 and J usage is TRBJ2-3; D might be TRBD1 (6 bases). This CDR3 spans 15 amino acids. The V and J ends lost 10 bases and 0 bases respectively, with 17 bases between them. In germline, CDR1 is WSHSY, CDR2 SAAADI. The CDR3 nucleotides read TGCGCCACTAAGCCGTGGGGGCAGAGCACAGATACGCAGTATTTT. Translated, it gives CATKPWGQSTDTQYF.

CDR3 sequence: CASSLLAGGYNEQFF. CDR3 coding DNA: TGCGCCAGCAGCTTACTAGCGGGGGGGTACAATGAGCAGTTCTTC. J is TRBJ2-1 and V is TRBV5-1; TRBD2 aligns across 13 bases. There are 15 residues in the CDR3. V gave up 2 bases and J gave up 4 bases; unmatched junction bases: 0. Germline CDR1 reads SGHRS; CDR2 reads YFSETQ.

About this clone itself: This sample also contains other DNA sequences that code for the same CDR3. The chain carries TRBV4-2 and TRBJ2-1; TRBD2 aligns across 14 bases. This CDR3 contains 15 residues. Germline lookup yields CDR1 LGHNA and CDR2 YNFKEQ. Germline trimming cut 3 bases from V and 8 bases from J; bases unmatched to any gene: 3. The CDR3 loop reads CASSQTSGGAYEQFF. CDR3 sequence (DNA): TGTGCCAGCAGCCAGACTAGCGGGGGGGCATATGAGCAGTTCTTC.

The chain employs TRBV10-3 and TRBJ1-5; D perhaps matches TRBD1 (6 bases). Germline V CDR1 and CDR2: ENHRY, SYGVKD. V was clipped by 6 bases and J by 0 bases, with 12 bases between them. The CDR3 extends over 15 amino acids. The CDR3 region has the DNA TGTGCCATCAGCGACCAGGGGTATAGCAATCAGCCCCAGCATTTT. Its translation is CAISDQGYSNQPQHF.

The chain has TRBV28 and TRBJ1-5; D might be TRBD1 (5 bases). V lost 8 bases to trimming and J lost 3 bases, with 17 bases between them. The CDR3 runs to 15 residues. Looked up from germline, CDR1 is MDHEN and CDR2 is SYDVKM. The chain's CDR3 is CASHKTGVDNQPQHF. The CDR3 DNA sequence: TGTGCCAGCCACAAAACGGGGGTGGACAATCAGCCCCAGCATTTT.

This chain connects TRBV6-5 to TRBJ2-7, with no clear D. Trimming removed 3 bases from V and 2 bases from J, with 8 bases in between. Per germline, CDR1 MNHEY and CDR2 SVGAGI. This CDR3 region has 13 residues. CDR3: CASSYGRPYEQYV. As DNA, the CDR3 is TGTGCCAGCAGTTATGGCAGGCCCTACGAGCAGTACGTC.

In DNA form, the CDR3 reads TGTGCCAGCTCTCTCGACAGGGCCGGAAACACCATATATTTT. Translation: CASSLDRAGNTIYF. The chain combines TRBV18 with TRBJ1-3; 7 nucleotides align to TRBD1. CDR1 is KGHSH, CDR2 LQKENI, per germline. V lost 6 bases and J lost 4; bases outside the gene matches: 6. The CDR3 has 14 residues.

This chain uses TRBV28 with TRBJ1-2, with TRBD1 identical over 7 bases. V dropped 5 bases and J dropped 0; count of bases not matched to a gene: 12. The CDR3 runs to 17 residues. Germline CDR1 MDHEN, CDR2 SYDVKM. The CDR3 loop is CASSGIGKTGPNYGYTF. The CDR3 bases are TGTGCCAGCAGTGGGATAGGGAAGACAGGGCCTAACTATGGCTACACCTTC.

The rearrangement joins TRBV2 to TRBJ2-5; D not resolved. This CDR3 has 12 amino acids. Trimming left V 6 bases short and J 5 bases short, with 10 bases between. In germline, CDR1 is SNHLY, CDR2 FYNNEI. The DNA of the CDR3 is TGTGCCAGCAGATTAGCACGGGAGACCCAGTACTTC. Amino acid sequence: CASRLARETQYF.

This CDR3 is CASSRGAPNYGYTF. DNA for the CDR3: TGTGCCAGCAGCCGGGGGGCGCCTAACTATGGCTACACCTTC. The V and J genes are TRBV2 and TRBJ1-2, with D tentatively TRBD1 (6 bases). This CDR3 is built from 14 residues. The germline V gene encodes CDR1 SNHLY and CDR2 FYNNEI. The germline V and J ends were trimmed by 6 bases and 0 bases, with 11 bases remaining between them. Together with reference TRBV2 and TRBJ1-2, the CDR3 gives the full variable domain: EPEVTQTPSHQVTQMGQEVILRCVPISNHLYFYWYRQILGQKVEFLVSFYNNEISEKSEIFDDQFSVERPDGSNFTLKIRSTKLEDSAMYFCASSRGAPNYGYTFGSGTRLTVV.

The chain uses TRBV27 and TRBJ1-5; 10 nucleotides match TRBD1. The CDR3 consists of 15 residues. The V segment lost 5 bases and the J segment 8 bases; nucleotides outside the gene matches: 9. Looked up from germline, CDR1 is MNHEY and CDR2 is SMNVEV (reference sequence). The CDR3: CASSPRGQGGEPQHF. The DNA for the CDR3 is TGTGCCAGCAGTCCCCGAGGACAGGGGGGGGAGCCCCAGCATTTT.

The chain links TRBV6-4 to TRBJ1-6, with TRBD1 matching 8 bases. V gave up 5 bases and J gave up 7 bases; unmatched junction bases: 1. The CDR3 length is 13 residues. CDR1 MRHNA and CDR2 SNTAGT come from the germline V gene. In DNA, the CDR3 is TGTGCCAGCAGTAGGACAGGGAATTCACCCCTCCACTTT. Its translation is CASSRTGNSPLHF.

The chain couples TRBV7-3 to TRBJ2-2; TRBD1 aligns across 8 bases. J lost 0 bases, V lost 5 bases, and 5 bases had no gene match. This CDR3 region has 16 residues. Germline-derived CDR1 and CDR2 are SGHTA and FQGTGA. The CDR3 is CASSHQQGANTGELFF. For the CDR3, the DNA is TGTGCCAGCAGCCACCAACAGGGGGCGAACACCGGGGAGCTGTTTTTT. Full variable domain (outside the CDR3, taken from reference TRBV7-3 and TRBJ2-2): GAGVSQTPSNKVTEKGKYVELRCDPISGHTALYWYRQSLGQGPEFLIYFQGTGAADDSGLPNDRFFAVRPEGSVSTLKIQRTERGDSAVYLCASSHQQGANTGELFFGEGSRLTVL.

The chain uses TRBV3-1 (or the pseudogene TRBV3-2) and TRBJ1-1, with D tentatively TRBD1 (6 bases). Trimming took 4 bases from V and 1 from J, leaving 7 bases between them. Germline V gene data show CDR1 as LGHDT and CDR2 as YNNKEL (reference sequence). The CDR3 extends over 13 amino acids. CDR3 sequence: CASSLGANTEAFF. The CDR3 region has the DNA TGTGCCAGCAGCCTGGGGGCGAACACTGAAGCTTTCTTT.